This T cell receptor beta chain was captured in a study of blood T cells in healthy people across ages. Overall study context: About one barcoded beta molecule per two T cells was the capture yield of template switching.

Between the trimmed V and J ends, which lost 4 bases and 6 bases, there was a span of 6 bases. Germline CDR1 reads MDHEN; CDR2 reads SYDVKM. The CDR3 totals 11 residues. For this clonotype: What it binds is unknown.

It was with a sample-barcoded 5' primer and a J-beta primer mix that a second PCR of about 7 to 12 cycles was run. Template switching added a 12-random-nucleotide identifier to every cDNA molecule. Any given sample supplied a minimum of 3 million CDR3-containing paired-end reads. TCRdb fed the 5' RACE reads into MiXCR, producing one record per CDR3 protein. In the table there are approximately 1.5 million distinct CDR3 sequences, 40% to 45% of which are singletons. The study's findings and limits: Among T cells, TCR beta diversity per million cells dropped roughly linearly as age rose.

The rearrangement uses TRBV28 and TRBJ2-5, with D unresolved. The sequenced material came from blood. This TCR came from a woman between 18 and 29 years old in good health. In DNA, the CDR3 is TGTGCCAGCAGTTCCTCGAAGACCCAGTACTTC. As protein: CASSSSKTQYF.